Presented here are 3 T cell receptor beta chains from one specimen sequenced in a study of shared clonotypes between healthy human individuals. Produced via immunoSEQ multiplex PCR; TCRdb's table is partial and in-frame only. Among approximately 1.4 million clones listed, approximately 98% were seen once. The source material was naive CD4+ T cells sorted from blood. The sample's subset: CD45RA+ positively selected. The receptors stem from a man aged 25 to 45 in good health.

This chain uses TRBV7-2 with TRBJ2-1, with no clear D. Germline V gene data show CDR1 as SGHTA and CDR2 as FQGNSA. This CDR3 comprises 14 residues. Between the trimmed V and J ends, which lost 3 bases and 6 bases, there was a span of 12 bases. CDR3 region: CASSFSKPLNEQFF. As DNA, the CDR3 is TGTGCCAGCAGCTTCTCCAAGCCGCTCAATGAGCAGTTCTTC.

This chain connects TRBV2 to TRBJ2-3, with a tentative D call TRBD2 (5 bases). This CDR3 comprises 12 residues. CDR1 is SNHLY and CDR2 is FYNNEI in the germline V gene. V was trimmed by 1 base and J by 10 bases, leaving 9 bases between them. CDR3: CASSEVSVAQYF. The CDR3 DNA follows: TGTGCCAGCAGTGAAGTTAGCGTTGCGCAGTATTTT.

The chain carries TRBV28 and TRBJ1-2; TRBD1 is a possible D gene (6 bases). Germline CDR1 and CDR2: MDHEN and SYDVKM. Trimming stripped 8 bases from V and 4 bases from J, with 14 bases between. CDR3 length equals 13 residues. The DNA of the CDR3 is TGTGCCAGCTCCCAGGGGCAGAGCTATGGCTACACCTTC. Its translation: CASSQGQSYGYTF.